This T cell receptor beta chain is drawn from a study of blood T cell repertoires in COVID-19. Study summary: Sites in the United States, Italy and Spain provided acute and convalescent COVID-19 samples. Sample material is recorded as cDNA or gDNA derived from T cells, B-cell-depleted T cells, or PBMCs.

This CDR3 is built from 17 residues. Germline values: CDR1 SGHTA, CDR2 FQGNSA. Trimming removed 0 bases at V and 0 bases at J, with 12 bases between. Original data processing: Estimation of nucleated cell counts relied on the amplification of reference gene primers. Data came from immunoSEQ multiplex PCR; TCRdb stores just in-frame clones and leaves some out. Clone size and V and J calls were adopted from that table, with D and trimming inferred from the DNA. In the table there are fewer than 600,000 clones, roughly 90% of which are singletons. The recovered donors of Cohort 3 showed two negative PCRs, clearance, or symptom resolution.

The sequence derives from a woman aged 40 to 55 who had recovered from COVID-19. The V call is TRBV7-2, the J call TRBJ1-3, with no clear D. Sequences were obtained from PBMCs or T cells enriched from blood (not recorded which). The CDR3 is CASSLAPSAHSGNTIYF. The CDR3 coding sequence is TGTGCCAGCAGCTTAGCTCCCAGTGCTCACTCTGGAAACACCATATATTTT.